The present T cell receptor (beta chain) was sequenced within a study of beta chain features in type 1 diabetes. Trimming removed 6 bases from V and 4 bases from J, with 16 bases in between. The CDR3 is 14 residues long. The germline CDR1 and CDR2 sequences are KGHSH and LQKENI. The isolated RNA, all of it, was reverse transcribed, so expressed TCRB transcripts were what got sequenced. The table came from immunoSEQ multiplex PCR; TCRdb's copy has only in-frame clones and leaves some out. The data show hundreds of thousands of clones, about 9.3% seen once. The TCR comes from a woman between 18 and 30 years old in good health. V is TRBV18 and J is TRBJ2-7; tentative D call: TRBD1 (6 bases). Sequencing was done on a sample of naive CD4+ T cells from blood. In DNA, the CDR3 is TGTGCCAGCTCCCTTCCGACAGGTGATTACGAGCAGTACTTC. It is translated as CASSLPTGDYEQYF.